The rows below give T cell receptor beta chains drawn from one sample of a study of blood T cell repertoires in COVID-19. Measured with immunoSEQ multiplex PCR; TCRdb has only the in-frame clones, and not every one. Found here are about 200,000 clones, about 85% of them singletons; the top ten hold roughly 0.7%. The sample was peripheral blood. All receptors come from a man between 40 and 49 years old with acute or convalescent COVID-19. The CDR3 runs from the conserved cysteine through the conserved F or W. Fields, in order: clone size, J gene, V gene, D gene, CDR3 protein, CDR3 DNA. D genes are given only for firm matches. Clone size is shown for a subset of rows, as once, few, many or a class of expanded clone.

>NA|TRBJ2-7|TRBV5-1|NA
CASSPGSAYEQYF
TGCGCCAGCAGCCCCGGGTCGGCCTACGAGCAGTACTTC
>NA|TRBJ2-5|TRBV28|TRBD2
CASSPGLAGVETQYF
TGTGCCAGCAGCCCTGGACTAGCGGGAGTAGAGACCCAGTACTTC
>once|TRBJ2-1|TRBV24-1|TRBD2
CATSDPELAGSNEQFF
TGTGCCACCAGTGACCCCGAACTAGCGGGGTCCAATGAGCAGTTCTTC
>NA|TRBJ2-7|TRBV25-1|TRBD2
CASSQTGLGQYF
TGTGCCAGCAGTCAAACGGGACTAGGGCAGTACTTC
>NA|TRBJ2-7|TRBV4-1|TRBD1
CASSQGLDRGYEQYF
TGCGCCAGCAGCCAAGGACTGGACAGGGGCTACGAGCAGTACTTC
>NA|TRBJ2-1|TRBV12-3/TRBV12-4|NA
CASSLQGPNEQFF
TGTGCCAGCAGTTTGCAGGGGCCCAATGAGCAGTTCTTC
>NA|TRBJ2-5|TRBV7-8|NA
CASFGKIRTDQETQYF
TGTGCCAGCTTCGGTAAGATCCGAACGGACCAAGAGACCCAGTACTTC
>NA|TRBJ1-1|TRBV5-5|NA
CASSFIPGENTEAFF
TGTGCCAGCAGCTTTATTCCGGGAGAGAACACTGAAGCTTTCTTT
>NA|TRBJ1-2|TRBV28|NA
CASSDSQGSFYGYTF
TGTGCCAGCAGTGACAGTCAGGGGTCGTTCTATGGCTACACCTTC
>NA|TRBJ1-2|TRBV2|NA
CASSEALREAYGYTF
TGTGCCAGCAGTGAAGCGCTGAGGGAAGCCTATGGCTACACCTTC
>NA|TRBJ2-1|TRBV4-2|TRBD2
CASSPWGGRSSYNEQFF
TGTGCCAGCAGCCCTTGGGGGGGGAGGAGCTCCTACAATGAGCAGTTCTTC
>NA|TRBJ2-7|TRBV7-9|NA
CASSLADKYEQYF
TGTGCCAGCAGCTTAGCGGACAAGTACGAGCAGTACTTC
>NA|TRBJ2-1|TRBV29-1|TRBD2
CSVTPRTSGDNEQFF
TGCAGCGTTACCCCCCGGACTAGCGGGGACAATGAGCAGTTCTTC
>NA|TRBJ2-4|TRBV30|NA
CAWDVGQGKNIQYF
TGTGCCTGGGATGTAGGGCAGGGAAAAAACATTCAGTACTTC
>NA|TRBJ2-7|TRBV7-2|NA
CASSLSLSSKGEQYF
TGTGCCAGCAGCTTAAGCCTCTCTAGCAAAGGGGAGCAGTACTTC
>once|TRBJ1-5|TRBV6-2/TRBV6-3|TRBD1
CASSYSGQWSGQPQHF
TGTGCCAGCAGTTACTCGGGACAGTGGTCCGGGCAGCCCCAGCATTTT
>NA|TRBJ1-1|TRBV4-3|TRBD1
CASSQDRGFSEAFF
TGCGCCAGCAGCCAAGACAGGGGGTTTTCTGAAGCTTTCTTT
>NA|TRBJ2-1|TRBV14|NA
CASSQGPLEYNEQFF
TGTGCCAGCAGCCAAGGGCCTCTGGAGTACAATGAGCAGTTCTTC
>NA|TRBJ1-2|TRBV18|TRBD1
CASSPPGQVVGYTF
TGTGCCAGCTCACCACCCGGACAGGTAGTAGGCTACACCTTC
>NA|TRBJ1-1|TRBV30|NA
CAWSVWGDTEAFF
TGTGCCTGGAGTGTATGGGGAGATACTGAAGCTTTCTTT
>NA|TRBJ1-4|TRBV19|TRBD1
CASSSGQGGTNEKLFF
TGTGCCAGTAGTTCGGGACAGGGGGGAACTAATGAAAAACTGTTTTTT
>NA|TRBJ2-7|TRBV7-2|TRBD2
CASSPGIAGGEDEQYF
TGTGCCAGCAGCCCGGGGATAGCGGGAGGGGAAGACGAGCAGTACTTC
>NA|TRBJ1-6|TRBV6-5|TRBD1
CASTDRGSRALHF
TGTGCCAGCACCGACAGGGGGTCTCGGGCCCTCCACTTT
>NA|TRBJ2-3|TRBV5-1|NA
CASSRQSTDTQYF
TGCGCCAGCAGCCGACAGAGCACAGATACGCAGTATTTT
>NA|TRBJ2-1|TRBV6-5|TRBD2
CAAGTSVDNEQFF
TGTGCCGCTGGGACTAGCGTCGACAATGAGCAGTTCTTC
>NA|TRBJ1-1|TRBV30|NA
CAWSHRRPEAFF
TGTGCCTGGAGCCATAGGAGACCTGAAGCTTTCTTT
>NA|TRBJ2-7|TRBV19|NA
CASRPQVGVYEQYF
TGTGCCAGTAGGCCACAGGTAGGGGTGTACGAGCAGTACTTC
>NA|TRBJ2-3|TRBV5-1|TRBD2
CASSPGLAGGDTQYF
TGCGCCAGCAGTCCGGGACTAGCGGGAGGAGATACGCAGTATTTT
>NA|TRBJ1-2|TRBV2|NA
CASSEGGNYGYTF
TGTGCCAGCAGTGAGGGCGGGAACTATGGCTACACCTTC
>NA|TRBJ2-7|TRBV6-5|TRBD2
CASGLAWEQYF
TGTGCCAGTGGACTAGCGTGGGAGCAGTACTTC
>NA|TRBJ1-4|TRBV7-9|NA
CASSGGGTPNEKLFF
TGTGCCAGCAGCGGGGGGGGGACCCCAAATGAAAAACTGTTTTTT
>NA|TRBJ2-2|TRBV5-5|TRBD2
CASSSTLPGGPTGELFF
TGTGCCAGCAGCTCCACCCTACCGGGGGGGCCAACCGGGGAGCTGTTTTTT
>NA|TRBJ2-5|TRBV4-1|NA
CASSPTAGQQETQYF
TGCGCCAGCAGCCCGACCGCGGGACAGCAAGAGACCCAGTACTTC
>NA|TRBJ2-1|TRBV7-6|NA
CASSLGQVIYNEQFF
TGTGCCAGCAGCTTAGGACAGGTTATATACAATGAGCAGTTCTTC
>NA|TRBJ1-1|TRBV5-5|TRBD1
CASSLRQGTLNTEAFF
TGTGCCAGCAGCTTGAGACAGGGGACCTTGAACACTGAAGCTTTCTTT
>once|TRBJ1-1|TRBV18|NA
CASSPGADYTEAFF
TGTGCCAGCTCACCGGGAGCAGACTACACTGAAGCTTTCTTT